A single sample gave rise to the 28 T cell receptor beta chains below, sequenced in a study of radiotherapy plus CTLA-4 blockade in lung cancer. Data came from immunoSEQ multiplex PCR; TCRdb stores just in-frame clones and leaves some out. Among 50,000 to 65,000 clones, around 80% were seen once, and the ten largest hold less than 4.5%. Here the sequenced sample was peripheral blood, taken from a patient treated with radiotherapy plus ipilimumab. These receptors were collected from a human donor with non-small cell lung cancer who had a partial response to radiotherapy plus ipilimumab.

The V gene is TRBV11-1, the J gene TRBJ1-1; D is unresolved. Germline V CDR1 and CDR2: SGHAT, FQDESV (reference sequence). CDR3 length: 17 residues. The ends were cut back, 5 bases at V and 4 bases at J, with 23 bases in the middle. CDR3 coding DNA: TGTGCCAGCAGCACAGTCGGACTGAGATTAAAGGGCACTGAAGCTTTCTTT. Residues: CASSTVGLRLKGTEAFF.

The CDR3 coding sequence is TGTGCCAGCAGCGTAAACGGCGGGGTCCAAGAGACCCAGTACTTC. Translating it yields CASSVNGGVQETQYF. V gene TRBV9 combines with J gene TRBJ2-5; D may be TRBD2 (6 bases). V lost 1 base, J lost 1 base, and 11 bases lay in between. Germline CDR1 is SGDLS and CDR2 is YYNGEE. The CDR3 spans 15 residues.

The gene calls are TRBV4-1 and TRBJ2-1, with TRBD1 as a possible D gene (6 bases). Germline CDR1 reads MGHRA; CDR2 reads YSYEKL. Deletions cut 1 base from V and 12 bases from J, with 25 bases between. The CDR3 is 17 amino acids. The CDR3 DNA reads as TGCGCCAGCAGCCAAGTGAATTCAGGGGCGACCCAGTCCAGGCAGTTCTTC. It is translated as CASSQVNSGATQSRQFF.

The chain employs TRBV10-3 and TRBJ2-2; the D gene is possibly TRBD2 (6 bases). The CDR3 contains 16 residues. From germline, CDR1 is ENHRY and CDR2 SYGVKD. V gave up 7 bases and J gave up 1 base, with 16 bases separating them. The CDR3 DNA follows: TGTGCCATCACCCGGGACCCAGCGGGGAACACCGGGGAGCTGTTTTTT. Translated, it gives CAITRDPAGNTGELFF.

This clone was seen more than once but under ten times. The sample has other DNA sequences that encode this CDR3 too. The V gene is TRBV28, the J gene TRBJ1-3, with D possibly matching TRBD1 (5 bases). The CDR3 is made up of 15 amino acids. V lost 1 base and J lost 0, with 7 bases in between. Germline CDR1 MDHEN, CDR2 SYDVKM. CDR3 coding DNA: TGTGCCAGCAGTTTATCGGGGGGCTCTGGAAACACCATATATTTT. This sequence encodes CASSLSGGSGNTIYF. Combining the CDR3 with reference TRBV28 and TRBJ1-3 gives the whole variable domain DVKVTQSSRYLVKRTGEKVFLECVQDMDHENMFWYRQDPGLGLRLIYFSYDVKMKEKGDIPEGYSVSREKKERFSLILESASTNQTSMYLCASSLSGGSGNTIYFGEGSWLTVV.

This clone was recorded a few times. The chain employs TRBV11-2 and TRBJ2-7, with unresolved D. CDR1 and CDR2 from the germline V gene are SGHAT and FQNNGV. V was trimmed by 1 base and J by 1 base, leaving 8 bases between them. The CDR3 loop spans 14 amino acids. The CDR3 reads CASSLGYGSYEQYF. DNA for the CDR3: TGTGCCAGCAGCTTAGGGTACGGGTCCTACGAGCAGTACTTC.

V usage is TRBV11-2 and J usage is TRBJ2-3; 15 nucleotides agree with TRBD2. Per germline, CDR1 SGHAT and CDR2 FQNNGV. The CDR3 covers 18 residues. Trimming at V came to 0 bases and at J to 6 bases, leaving 7 bases not matched to a gene. The CDR3 DNA is TGTGCCAGCAGCTTAGACGGACTAGCGGGGGGGCCTTTGGATACGCAGTATTTT. It specifies CASSLDGLAGGPLDTQYF.

This chain links TRBV9 with TRBJ1-2; 9 bases match TRBD1. CDR3 length: 14 amino acids. The junction had 3 bases not matched to a gene; V was cut back by 4 bases and J by 2 bases. CDR1 and CDR2 from the germline V gene are SGDLS and YYNGEE. The CDR3 is CASSPGTGNYGYTF. DNA for the CDR3: TGTGCCAGCAGCCCTGGGACAGGGAACTATGGCTACACCTTC.

This clone has just one count. The chain uses TRBV6-1 and TRBJ2-3, with TRBD2 matching over 11 bases. Germline CDR1 MNHNS, CDR2 SASEGT. CDR3 size: 16 residues. J was trimmed by 4 bases and V by 1 base; bases with no gene match: 4. CDR3 DNA sequence: TGTGCCAGCAGTGAAGGGGTAGCGGGGGGGTCAGATACGCAGTATTTT. Its protein product is CASSEGVAGGSDTQYF.

The V and J genes are TRBV10-3 and TRBJ1-1; 8 nucleotides align to TRBD1. From germline, CDR1 is ENHRY and CDR2 SYGVKD. After removal of 8 bases from V and 1 base from J, the junction contained 6 bases not matched to a gene. CDR3 length: 14 amino acids. The CDR3 region has the DNA TGTGCCATCCTTTCAGGGGGCAGGAACACTGAAGCTTTCTTT. It specifies CAILSGGRNTEAFF.

There are a few counts of this clone. CDR3 protein: CASKSLVSYEQYF. Here the CDR3 DNA reads TGTGCCAGCAAATCTCTAGTCTCCTACGAGCAGTACTTC. V gene TRBV6-1 combines with J gene TRBJ2-7; unclear D gene. Germline V gene sequence: CDR1 MNHNS, CDR2 SASEGT. The CDR3 sequence is 13 residues long. V lost 7 bases to trimming and J lost 0 bases, with 10 bases between them.

The chain couples TRBV7-2 to TRBJ2-3, with 9 bases that match TRBD2. Germline CDR1 and CDR2: SGHTA and FQGNSA. J was trimmed by 4 bases and V by 5 bases; bases with no gene match: 7. The CDR3 extends over 15 amino acids. CDR3 DNA: TGTGCCAGCAGCCGCGCGGGGGGGTCACCAGATACGCAGTATTTT. Residues: CASSRAGGSPDTQYF.

This clone came up a few times. The J gene is TRBJ2-3, the V gene TRBV29-1, with 11 bases lining up with TRBD2. The V and J ends lost 3 bases and 3 bases, in that order; junction bases with no gene match: 5. The germline CDR1 and CDR2 sequences are SQVTM and ANQGSEA. This CDR3 comprises 15 residues. CDR3 region: CSVDQLAGETDTQYF. Written as DNA, the CDR3 is TGCAGCGTTGATCAACTAGCGGGGGAGACAGATACGCAGTATTTT.

This clone occurred a few times. The chain recombines TRBV6-5 with TRBJ1-2; TRBD1 matches 9 bases. This CDR3 comprises 14 residues. CDR1 is MNHEY and CDR2 is SVGAGI in the germline V gene. With V trimmed by 5 bases and J by 2 bases, 3 bases remained unmatched. This CDR3 reads CASSEQGANYGYTF. The CDR3, as DNA: TGTGCCAGCAGTGAACAGGGGGCAAACTATGGCTACACCTTC.

The rearrangement uses TRBV7-9 and TRBJ2-5; D remains unclear. The CDR3 contains 12 residues. The germline V and J ends were trimmed by 5 bases and 4 bases, with 8 bases remaining between them. Germline V gene lookup returns CDR1 SEHNR and CDR2 FQNEAQ (reference sequence). CDR3 bases: TGTGCCAGCAGCCCACGGTCAGAGACCCAGTACTTC. Amino acids: CASSPRSETQYF.

The chain employs TRBV7-9 and TRBJ2-5; 10 bases fit TRBD1. V dropped 5 bases and J dropped 6; count of bases not matched to a gene: 6. The germline V gene has CDR1 SEHNR and CDR2 FQNEAQ (reference sequence). The CDR3 loop spans 14 amino acids. CDR3 nucleotide sequence: TGTGCCAGCAGCCCGGGGGGACAGGGGAAGACCCAGTACTTC. It codes for CASSPGGQGKTQYF.

This clone came up once. The chain recombines TRBV28 with TRBJ1-4; TRBD1 agrees at 9 bases. V was pared by 4 bases and J by 9 bases, with 6 bases of the junction left unmatched. The CDR3 covers 14 residues. In germline, CDR1 is MDHEN, CDR2 SYDVKM. The CDR3 nucleotides read TGTGCCAGCAGTTATGCCGGACAGGGGAAAAAACTGTTTTTT. This encodes CASSYAGQGKKLFF.

The V and J genes are TRBV2 and TRBJ1-5, with a tentative D call TRBD1 (6 bases). Germline V CDR1 and CDR2: SNHLY, FYNNEI. The CDR3 is 17 amino acids. The V end lost 4 bases, the J end lost 2 bases, and 18 bases lay between the germline ends. The CDR3 sequence: CASSGSPIQGGNQPQHF. CDR3 bases: TGTGCCAGCAGTGGTTCACCGATACAGGGAGGCAATCAGCCCCAGCATTTT.

J is TRBJ1-2 and V is TRBV4-1, with TRBD1 matching 7 bases. The V gene end was trimmed by 0 bases and the J gene end by 0 bases; junction bases not matched to a gene: 4. This CDR3 has 16 residues. Germline CDR1 MGHRA, CDR2 YSYEKL. In DNA, the CDR3 is TGCGCCAGCAGCCAAGATTGGGACAGAGCTAACTATGGCTACACCTTC. It yields the protein CASSQDWDRANYGYTF.

The genes are TRBV5-4 and TRBJ2-1; TRBD2 is a possible D gene (6 bases). Per the germline V gene, CDR1 is SGHNT and CDR2 is YYREEE (reference sequence). V lost 2 bases and J lost 6, with 12 bases in between. This CDR3 is 14 amino acids long. This CDR3 reads CASSLAGTINEQFF. Written as DNA, the CDR3 is TGTGCCAGCAGCTTAGCGGGTACCATCAATGAGCAGTTCTTC.

The rearrangement uses TRBV19 and TRBJ1-1; D unresolved. V was pared by 6 bases and J by 0 bases, with 17 bases between. The V gene's germline CDR1 is LNHDA and CDR2 SQIVND (reference sequence). The CDR3 is 16 residues long. The CDR3 loop is CASRAEGGSLNTEAFF. CDR3 nucleotides: TGTGCCAGTAGGGCTGAGGGTGGCTCCTTGAACACTGAAGCTTTCTTT.

This clone showed up just once. The chain recombines TRBV28 with TRBJ1-3; D gene unclear. This CDR3 spans 15 amino acids. The germline V gene has CDR1 MDHEN and CDR2 SYDVKM. The germline V and J ends were trimmed by 5 bases and 0 bases, with 11 bases remaining between them. The CDR3 sequence is CASSLPTPSGNTIYF. In DNA form, the CDR3 reads TGTGCCAGCAGTCTACCTACCCCCTCTGGAAACACCATATATTTT.

The rearrangement uses TRBV5-4 and TRBJ2-7, with 8 bases lining up with TRBD1. CDR3 length equals 15 residues. V was pared by 0 bases and J by 5 bases, with 7 bases of the junction left unmatched. Germline V lookup: CDR1 SGHNT, CDR2 YYREEE (reference sequence). The CDR3 DNA reads TGTGCCAGCAGCTTGGCCAGGGGGCGATTCCACGAGCAGTACTTC. Protein product: CASSLARGRFHEQYF.

This chain joins TRBV6-1 and TRBJ1-5, with D possibly being TRBD1 (6 bases). The CDR3 has 15 amino acids. The germline CDR1 and CDR2 sequences are MNHNS and SASEGT. V shed 8 bases and J shed 0 bases, with 14 bases lying between them. The CDR3 DNA is TGTGCCAGCGCCCGGACAGCCCATAGCAATCAGCCCCAGCATTTT. Its translation is CASARTAHSNQPQHF.

The V gene is TRBV5-4, the J gene TRBJ2-3, with TRBD1 matching over 7 bases. From germline, CDR1 is SGHNT and CDR2 YYREEE (reference sequence). The CDR3 totals 14 residues. J lost 6 bases, V lost 3 bases, and 7 bases had no gene match. CDR3 bases: TGTGCCAGCAGCTACCGACAGGGTTTGGATACGCAGTATTTT. This sequence encodes CASSYRQGLDTQYF.

This chain connects TRBV7-9 to TRBJ2-7; 10 positions match TRBD2. This CDR3 has 15 amino acids. V lost 3 bases to trimming and J lost 7 bases; unmatched junction nucleotides: 9. From germline, CDR1 is SEHNR and CDR2 FQNEAQ (reference sequence). In nucleotides, the CDR3 is TGTGCCAGCAGCTTCGTGGAGCGGGGGGGCCGAGAGCAGTACTTC. It encodes CASSFVERGGREQYF.

This clone was observed a few times. The V and J genes are TRBV10-3 and TRBJ2-7; D is uncertain. Germline CDR1 and CDR2: ENHRY and SYGVKD. V dropped 0 bases and J dropped 3 bases, with 9 bases sitting between them. The CDR3 length is 14 residues. The CDR3 nucleotides are TGTGCCATCAGTGAGTCCGGAGCTATCTACGAGCAGTACTTC. Protein product: CAISESGAIYEQYF.

The rearrangement links TRBV11-1 to TRBJ1-2, with 7 bases that match TRBD1. The CDR3 runs to 15 residues. Trimming took 0 bases from V and 5 from J; bases not matched to a gene: 6. The germline V gene has CDR1 SGHAT and CDR2 FQDESV (reference sequence). The DNA for the CDR3 is TGTGCCAGCAGCTTAGCGGGACAGAGAACGTATGGCTACACCTTC. The encoded protein is CASSLAGQRTYGYTF.